The clone carrying this T cell receptor beta chain was picked up many times. Its antigen is currently unknown. This sample stems from a study of T-cell reconstitution after alpha-beta-depleted transplantation in children. General observations from the study: Day-60 TCRbeta diversity that was high in some patients was derived from surviving recipient T cells and thymic progenitors. Roughly two months post-transplant, alpha-beta T cells reportedly originated from several hundred graft clones that had expanded.

The CDR3 runs 14 residues. V shed 7 bases and J shed 5 bases, with 15 bases lying between them. Preparing the TCRbeta library involved the use of unique molecular identifiers. TCRdb independently ran MiXCR on the PCR reads; one entry per CDR3 protein. The table lists about 580,000 distinct CDR3 sequences, 23% of them singletons. The receptor comes from a boy in the first two years of life who had a stem cell transplant for acute myeloid leukemia, so the T cells may come from the graft donor. This chain uses TRBV12-3 or TRBV12-4 with TRBJ2-1, with D perhaps matching TRBD1 (6 bases). Sample: PBMCs, mostly from graft donor cells, taken 360 days after TCRalphabeta/CD19-depleted stem cell transplant. The CDR3 DNA sequence: TGTGCCAGCACCATCGGACAGCTCAACAATGAGCAGTTCTTC. Amino acid sequence: CASTIGQLNNEQFF.